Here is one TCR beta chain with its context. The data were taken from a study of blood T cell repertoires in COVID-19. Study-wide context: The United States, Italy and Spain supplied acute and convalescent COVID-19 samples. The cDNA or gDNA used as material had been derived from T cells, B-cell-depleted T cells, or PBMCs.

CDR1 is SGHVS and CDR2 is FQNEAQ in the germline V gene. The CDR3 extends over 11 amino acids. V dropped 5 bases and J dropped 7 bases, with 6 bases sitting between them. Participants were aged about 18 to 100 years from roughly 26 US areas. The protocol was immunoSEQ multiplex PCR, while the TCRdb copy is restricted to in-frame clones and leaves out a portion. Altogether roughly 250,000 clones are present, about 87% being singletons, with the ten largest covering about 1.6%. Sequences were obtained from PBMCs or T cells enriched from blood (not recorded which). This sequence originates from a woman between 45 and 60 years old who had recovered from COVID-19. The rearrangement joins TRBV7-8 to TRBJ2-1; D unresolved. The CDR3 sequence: CASSPFNEQFF. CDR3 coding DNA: TGTGCCAGCAGCCCCTTTAATGAGCAGTTCTTC. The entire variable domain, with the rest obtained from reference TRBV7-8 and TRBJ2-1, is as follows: GAGVSQSPRYKVAKRGQDVALRCDPISGHVSLFWYQQALGQGPEFLTYFQNEAQLDKSGLPSDRFFAERPEGSVSTLKIQRTQQEDSAVYLCASSPFNEQFFGPGTRLTVL.